These 9 T cell receptor beta chains share one sample of origin, sequenced in a study of T cells in tuberculosis. Profiled with immunoSEQ multiplex PCR; TCRdb holds only in-frame clones, not every one. Of about 34,000 clones in the sample, approximately 93% were seen once. Time point specified: new active TB diagnosis, blood taken before or within 7 days of starting treatment. The sequenced sample was PBMCs, obtained at tuberculosis diagnosis. These receptors all come from an adult with tuberculosis.

The chain combines TRBV4-1 with TRBJ1-5; D is ambiguous. Trimming stripped 1 base from V and 6 bases from J, with 10 bases between. This CDR3 contains 14 residues. Looked up from germline, CDR1 is MGHRA and CDR2 is YSYEKL. The CDR3 DNA reads as TGCGCCAGCAGCCAAGTAGAGGGTGCTCAGCCCCAGCATTTT. Amino acids: CASSQVEGAQPQHF.

The chain recombines TRBV5-3 with TRBJ2-1, with D uncertain. TRBV5-3 is designated an ORF whose function remains uncertain. V lost 0 bases to trimming and J lost 8 bases, with 9 bases between them. The CDR3 loop spans 13 amino acids. The CDR3 DNA is TGTGCCAGAAGCTTGGGCCTAGAGTATGAGCAGTTCTTC. Translated: CARSLGLEYEQFF.

The rearrangement links TRBV28 to TRBJ1-2; D may be TRBD1 (6 bases). V gave up 6 bases and J gave up 4 bases, with 9 bases separating them. The CDR3 is 12 amino acids. Looked up from germline, CDR1 is MDHEN and CDR2 is SYDVKM. The CDR3 region has the DNA TGTGCCAGCAGGGACAGAGGCTATGGCTACACCTTC. Encoded protein: CASRDRGYGYTF.

The chain couples TRBV28 to TRBJ2-4; 7 nucleotides line up with TRBD2. V lost 5 bases to trimming and J lost 0 bases; unmatched junction nucleotides: 16. The germline CDR1 and CDR2 sequences are MDHEN and SYDVKM. CDR3 size: 19 residues. The CDR3, as DNA: TGTGCCAGCAGTGGCCAGCGGGAACGTCGCAAGCTAGCCAAAAACATTCAGTACTTC. It encodes CASSGQRERRKLAKNIQYF.

The chain is built from TRBV7-3 and TRBJ2-3; D may be TRBD1 (5 bases). Germline CDR1 and CDR2: SGHTA and FQGTGA. Trimming took off 4 bases at V and 2 bases at J, with 16 bases between the two ends. This CDR3 has 16 amino acids. In DNA, the CDR3 is TGTGCCAGCAGCTCCGGCAGGGTCCCAATCACAGATACGCAGTATTTT. Protein product: CASSSGRVPITDTQYF.

This clone was seen a single time. The chain couples TRBV18 to TRBJ2-3, with 9 bases fitting TRBD1. With 4 bases clipped from V and 6 bases from J, the junction kept 5 bases outside the gene matches. From germline, CDR1 is KGHSH and CDR2 LQKENI. This CDR3 region has 14 residues. CDR3 DNA: TGTGCCAGCTCACAAGTACAGGGGGCGGATACGCAGTATTTT. Protein sequence: CASSQVQGADTQYF.

This chain joins TRBV5-1 and TRBJ2-2, with 8 bases matching TRBD1. The germline V gene has CDR1 SGHRS and CDR2 YFSETQ. CDR3 length: 15 amino acids. After removal of 4 bases from V and 3 bases from J, the junction contained 5 bases not matched to a gene. The CDR3 sequence is CASSPKTGDTGELFF. CDR3 DNA: TGCGCCAGCAGCCCGAAGACAGGGGACACCGGGGAGCTGTTTTTT.

This sequence joins TRBV29-1 and TRBJ2-3, with 11 bases identical to TRBD1. J was trimmed by 4 bases and V by 7 bases; bases with no gene match: 7. Germline loops: CDR1 SQVTM, CDR2 ANQGSEA. The length of the CDR3 is 14 residues. The CDR3 nucleotides read TGCAGCGCGCAGGGACAGGGGGGCGCAGATACGCAGTATTTT. Translating it yields CSAQGQGGADTQYF.

The chain links TRBV5-4 to TRBJ2-7, with D maybe TRBD1 (5 bases). The CDR3 spans 13 residues. The V end was cut by 4 bases, the J end by 3 bases, with 11 bases between. Germline assignment: CDR1 SGHNT and CDR2 YYREEE (reference sequence). CDR3 in DNA: TGTGCCAGCAGCCCCGGACAAAGCTACGAGCAGTACTTC. Encoded protein: CASSPGQSYEQYF.